The 9 T cell receptor beta chains below all came from one sample that was sequenced in a study of spatial heterogeneity in lung cancer. A single record per CDR3 protein comes from TCRdb applying MiXCR to the 5' RACE reads. Here the sample spans 8,200 or so distinct CDR3 sequences, around 9.7% being singletons. The time point: sample taken at primary tumor resection. This specimen consisted of normal lung tissue next to the tumor, obtained at surgery. The receptor set was obtained from a male donor with early-stage non-small cell lung cancer.

For this clonotype: A much larger clone differs from this one at a single base, so this may be a read error. The CDR3 end shows no conserved phenylalanine or tryptophan, and so a read error is likely. This chain uses TRBV20-1 with TRBJ1-1, with D unresolved. This CDR3 contains 11 residues. Germline-derived CDR1 and CDR2 are DFQATT and SNEGSKA (reference sequence). V was shortened by 7 bases and J by 3 bases, with 9 bases between the two germline ends. The CDR3 sequence: CSGREDTEAFL. CDR3 in DNA: TGCAGTGGAAGGGAGGACACTGAAGCTTTCCTT.

Many counts were recorded for this clonotype. The chain is built from TRBV13 and TRBJ2-2; D ambiguous. Germline CDR1 PRHDT, CDR2 FYEKMQ (reference sequence). V lost 3 bases and J lost 8, with 13 bases in between. The CDR3 spans 14 residues. CDR3 sequence: CASSLRRPIGELFF. DNA of the CDR3: TGTGCCAGCAGCTTGCGGAGACCGATTGGGGAGCTGTTTTTT.

This clonotype showed up many times. This chain connects TRBV9 to TRBJ2-3; maybe TRBD1 (6 bases). V dropped 3 bases and J dropped 2 bases, with 7 bases sitting between them. The CDR3 runs to 13 residues. Germline CDR1 SGDLS, CDR2 YYNGEE. The CDR3 sequence: CASSGGPTDTQYF. In DNA, the CDR3 is TGTGCCAGCAGCGGGGGGCCCACAGATACGCAGTATTTT.

This clonotype has a count of ten or more. The rearrangement joins TRBV7-9 to TRBJ2-5; tentatively, D is TRBD1 (6 bases). The germline V gene has CDR1 SEHNR and CDR2 FQNEAQ (reference sequence). V lost 1 base and J lost 3, with 6 bases in between. The CDR3 totals 13 residues. The CDR3 DNA reads as TGTGCCAGCAGCTTAGGACAGGAAGAGACCCAGTACTTC. Amino acids: CASSLGQEETQYF.

This clonotype was observed a few times. This chain connects TRBV5-6 to TRBJ2-6; D possibly corresponds to TRBD1 (5 bases). CDR3 size: 17 residues. Trimming stripped 3 bases from V and 0 bases from J, with 13 bases between. Germline assignment: CDR1 SGHDT and CDR2 YYEEEE. The CDR3 region has the DNA TGTGCCAGCAGCTCGCCCTGGGGCGCCTCTGGGGCCAACGTCCTGACTTTC. Protein sequence: CASSSPWGASGANVLTF.

This clonotype is categorized as medium-sized. V and J are TRBV18 and TRBJ1-3; a weak D match, TRBD1 (5 bases). From germline, CDR1 is KGHSH and CDR2 LQKENI. The CDR3 runs to 16 residues. The V end lost 4 bases, the J end lost 0 bases, and 13 bases lay between the germline ends. Here the CDR3 DNA reads TGTGCCAGCTCACGTTTAGGGGCGCTCTCTGGAAACACCATATATTTT. This gives the protein CASSRLGALSGNTIYF.

This clonotype was seen ten or more times. The genes are TRBV5-4 and TRBJ2-1; unclear D gene. Germline V gene lookup returns CDR1 SGHNT and CDR2 YYREEE (reference sequence). This CDR3 is 11 amino acids long. Trimming removed 4 bases from V and 5 bases from J, with 4 bases in between. Here the CDR3 reads CASSRDNEQFF. CDR3 bases: TGTGCCAGCAGCCGCGACAATGAGCAGTTCTTC.

This clonotype occurred many times. The chain has TRBV7-2 and TRBJ2-1; possible D gene TRBD2, 6 bases. V was trimmed by 5 bases and J by 4 bases, leaving 18 bases between them. The germline V gene has CDR1 SGHTA and CDR2 FQGNSA. The CDR3 runs 16 residues. CDR3 nucleotide sequence: TGTGCCAGCAGCCTGAGCGGGCTGGCCACTTACAATGAGCAGTTCTTC. This translates into CASSLSGLATYNEQFF. Together with reference TRBV7-2 and TRBJ2-1, the CDR3 gives the full variable domain: GAGVSQSPSNKVTEKGKDVELRCDPISGHTALYWYRQSLGQGLEFLIYFQGNSAPDKSGLPSDRFSAERTGGSVSTLTIQRTQQEDSAVYLCASSLSGLATYNEQFFGPGTRLTVL.

Many counts were recorded for this clonotype. The V gene is TRBV3-1, the J gene TRBJ2-6, with a tentative D call TRBD1 (6 bases). The CDR3 has 16 amino acids. V was clipped by 5 bases and J by 2 bases, with 13 bases between them. Germline V gives CDR1 LGHDT, CDR2 YNNKEL (reference sequence). The CDR3 protein is CASSGQQPAGANVLTF. The CDR3 DNA follows: TGTGCCAGCAGCGGACAGCAGCCCGCTGGGGCCAACGTCCTGACTTTC.